The rows below give T cell receptor beta chains drawn from one sample of a study of blood T cell repertoires in COVID-19. Produced via immunoSEQ multiplex PCR; TCRdb's table is partial and in-frame only. In the table there are 300,000 or so clones, 87% of which are singletons. Sequencing used peripheral blood. These receptors all stem from a woman aged 40 to 50 who had recovered from COVID-19. CDR3s include the opening cysteine and the closing phenylalanine or tryptophan. D genes are given only for firm matches. A row's size may be missing; if present it is once, few, many or a size class.

V gene: TRBV6-4; clone size: -; J gene: TRBJ2-5; D gene: -; CDR3 protein: CASSDWHRQETQYF; CDR3 DNA: TGTGCCAGCAGTGATTGGCACAGACAAGAGACCCAGTACTTC
V gene: TRBV19; clone size: -; J gene: TRBJ2-1; D gene: TRBD2; CDR3 protein: CASSTRQRGGFGEQFF; CDR3 DNA: TGTGCCAGTAGTACCCGTCAGCGGGGGGGCTTTGGTGAGCAGTTCTTC
V gene: TRBV2; clone size: few; J gene: TRBJ1-5; D gene: TRBD1; CDR3 protein: CASRRDRASNQPQHF; CDR3 DNA: TGTGCCAGCAGACGGGACAGGGCGAGCAATCAGCCCCAGCATTTT
V gene: TRBV10-2; clone size: -; J gene: TRBJ1-1; D gene: TRBD1; CDR3 protein: CASSEDRGYGLGTEAFF; CDR3 DNA: TGCGCCAGCAGTGAGGACAGGGGTTATGGTTTGGGCACTGAAGCTTTCTTT
V gene: TRBV7-2; clone size: -; J gene: TRBJ2-1; D gene: -; CDR3 protein: CASSLSAGFYNEQFF; CDR3 DNA: TGTGCCAGCAGCTTATCAGCGGGTTTTTACAATGAGCAGTTCTTC
V gene: TRBV7-9; clone size: few; J gene: TRBJ2-7; D gene: -; CDR3 protein: CASRREGASYEQYF; CDR3 DNA: TGTGCCAGCCGCCGGGAGGGGGCCTCCTACGAGCAGTACTTC
V gene: TRBV2; clone size: -; J gene: TRBJ2-5; D gene: TRBD1; CDR3 protein: CASIRVQGGQDF; CDR3 DNA: TGTGCCAGCATTAGAGTACAGGGGGGCCAAGACTTC
V gene: TRBV10-3; clone size: -; J gene: TRBJ2-7; D gene: -; CDR3 protein: CAISEASYEQYF; CDR3 DNA: TGTGCCATCAGTGAGGCCAGCTACGAGCAGTACTTC
V gene: TRBV18; clone size: -; J gene: TRBJ2-5; D gene: TRBD1; CDR3 protein: CASSPTGGWRQETQYF; CDR3 DNA: TGTGCCAGCTCCCCGACAGGGGGCTGGCGGCAAGAGACCCAGTACTTC
V gene: TRBV29-1; clone size: -; J gene: TRBJ1-2; D gene: -; CDR3 protein: CSAIGADNGYTF; CDR3 DNA: TGCAGCGCCATTGGGGCAGATAATGGCTACACCTTC
V gene: TRBV10-3; clone size: few; J gene: TRBJ1-1; D gene: -; CDR3 protein: CAISEAAGDTEAFF; CDR3 DNA: TGTGCCATCAGTGAGGCCGCCGGGGACACTGAAGCTTTCTTT
V gene: TRBV19; clone size: -; J gene: TRBJ1-5; D gene: -; CDR3 protein: CASSIGGYSNQPQHF; CDR3 DNA: TGTGCCAGTAGTATAGGGGGCTATAGCAATCAGCCCCAGCATTTT
V gene: TRBV11-2; clone size: once; J gene: TRBJ2-2; D gene: TRBD2; CDR3 protein: CASSGTSGGTGELFF; CDR3 DNA: TGTGCCAGCAGCGGAACTAGCGGGGGAACCGGGGAGCTGTTTTTT
V gene: TRBV7-2; clone size: -; J gene: TRBJ1-2; D gene: TRBD1; CDR3 protein: CASRARTGAVGYTF; CDR3 DNA: TGTGCCAGCAGGGCTCGGACAGGGGCGGTTGGCTACACCTTC
V gene: TRBV5-1; clone size: -; J gene: TRBJ2-5; D gene: TRBD1; CDR3 protein: CASSVPQGGGETQYF; CDR3 DNA: TGCGCCAGCAGCGTCCCACAGGGGGGCGGGGAGACCCAGTACTTC
V gene: TRBV2; clone size: -; J gene: TRBJ1-1; D gene: -; CDR3 protein: CASNFQGGQVSEAFF; CDR3 DNA: TGTGCCAGCAATTTTCAAGGCGGGCAAGTCTCTGAAGCTTTCTTT
V gene: TRBV6-5; clone size: -; J gene: TRBJ2-7; D gene: -; CDR3 protein: CASSQAQGGEQYF; CDR3 DNA: TGTGCCAGCAGCCAAGCCCAGGGAGGCGAGCAGTACTTC
V gene: TRBV7-2; clone size: -; J gene: TRBJ2-1; D gene: -; CDR3 protein: CASSLGPDRHEQFF; CDR3 DNA: TGTGCCAGCAGCTTAGGACCCGACAGGCATGAGCAGTTCTTC
V gene: TRBV2; clone size: -; J gene: TRBJ1-1; D gene: TRBD1; CDR3 protein: CASTLDRRVVAEAFF; CDR3 DNA: TGTGCCAGCACCCTGGACAGGCGGGTTGTAGCTGAAGCTTTCTTT
V gene: TRBV6-5; clone size: -; J gene: TRBJ1-2; D gene: -; CDR3 protein: CASSYGSGRRGYTF; CDR3 DNA: TGTGCCAGCAGTTACGGGTCCGGCAGGCGTGGCTACACCTTC